This T cell receptor beta chain stems from a study of blood T cell repertoires in COVID-19. Overall study: Researchers got acute and convalescent COVID-19 samples from the United States, Italy and Spain. Nucleic acid was either cDNA or gDNA, and it came from T cells, B-cell-depleted T cells, or PBMCs.

Authors' data handling: Counts of nucleated cells, estimated from reference gene primer amplification, were obtained. TCRdb's copy holds only in-frame clones and misses some; the assay was immunoSEQ multiplex PCR. V and J calls and clone size are given by that table; D and trimming were obtained from the DNA. The sample has roughly 120,000 clones, around 85% seen once. V lost 0 bases, J lost 5 bases, and 7 bases stayed unmatched. Per germline, CDR1 SGDLS and CDR2 YYNGEE. CDR3 length equals 15 residues. The rearrangement links TRBV9 to TRBJ2-5; 7 positions match TRBD1. The material sequenced was peripheral blood. This TCR derives from a man aged 65-85 years who had recovered from COVID-19. Here the CDR3 reads CASSVGAGGVETQYF. CDR3 nucleotide sequence: TGTGCCAGCAGCGTAGGGGCAGGGGGTGTGGAGACCCAGTACTTC.